This T cell receptor beta chain was obtained from a study of PD-1 blockade in mismatch repair-deficient tumors. Trimming removed 5 bases at V and 0 bases at J, with 8 bases between. CDR1 and CDR2 (germline): MDHEN, SYDVKM. The CDR3 runs 15 residues. The TCR-sequenced patients were a few responders to pembrolizumab. Only in-frame clones appear in the TCRdb table, and some are missing; sequencing was by immunoSEQ multiplex PCR. The repertoire consists of around 110,000 clones, with about 83% occurring once and the leading ten covering roughly 4.5%. Material: peripheral blood, obtained approximately 64 weeks after starting pembrolizumab. J is TRBJ2-6 and V is TRBV28, with D uncertain. The TCR originated in an adult with mismatch repair-deficient cancer. CDR3 sequence reads: CASSPGPSGANVLTF. For the CDR3, the DNA is TGTGCCAGCAGTCCCGGACCCTCTGGGGCCAACGTCCTGACTTTC.